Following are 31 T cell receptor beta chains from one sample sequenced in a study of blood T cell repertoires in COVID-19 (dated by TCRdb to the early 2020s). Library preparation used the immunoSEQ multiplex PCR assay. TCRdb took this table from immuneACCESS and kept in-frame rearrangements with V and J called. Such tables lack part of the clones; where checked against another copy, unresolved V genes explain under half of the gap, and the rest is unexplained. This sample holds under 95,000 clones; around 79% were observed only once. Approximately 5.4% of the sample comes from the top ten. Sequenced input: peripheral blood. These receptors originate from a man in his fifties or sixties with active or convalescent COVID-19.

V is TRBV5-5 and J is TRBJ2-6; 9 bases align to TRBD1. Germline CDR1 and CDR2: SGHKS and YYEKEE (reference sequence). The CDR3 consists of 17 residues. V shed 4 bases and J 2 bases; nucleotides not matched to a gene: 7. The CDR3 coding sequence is TGTGCCAGCAGCCGGACAGGGGTAGGTCCTGGGGCCAACGTCCTGACTTTC. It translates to CASSRTGVGPGANVLTF.

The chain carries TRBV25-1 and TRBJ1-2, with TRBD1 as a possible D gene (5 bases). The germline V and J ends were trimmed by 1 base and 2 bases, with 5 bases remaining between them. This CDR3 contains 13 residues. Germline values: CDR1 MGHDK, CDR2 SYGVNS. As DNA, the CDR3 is TGTGCCAGCAGTGAATGGGGCAACTATGGCTACACCTTC. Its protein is CASSEWGNYGYTF.

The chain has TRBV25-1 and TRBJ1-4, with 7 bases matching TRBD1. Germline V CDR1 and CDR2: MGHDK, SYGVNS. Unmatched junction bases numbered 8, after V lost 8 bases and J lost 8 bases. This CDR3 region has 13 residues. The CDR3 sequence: CASRQGGREKLFF. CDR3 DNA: TGTGCCAGCCGCCAGGGGGGCAGGGAAAAACTGTTTTTT. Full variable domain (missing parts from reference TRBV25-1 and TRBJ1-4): EADIYQTPRYLVIGTGKKITLECSQTMGHDKMYWYQQDPGMELHLIHYSYGVNSTEKGDLSSESTVSRIRTEHFPLTLESARPSHTSQYLCASRQGGREKLFFGSGTQLSVL.

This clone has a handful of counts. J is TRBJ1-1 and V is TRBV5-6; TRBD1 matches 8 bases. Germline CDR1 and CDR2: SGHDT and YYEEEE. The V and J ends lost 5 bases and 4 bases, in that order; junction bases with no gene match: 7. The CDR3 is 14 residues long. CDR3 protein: CASRPGGHITEAFF. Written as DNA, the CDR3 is TGTGCCAGCAGGCCAGGGGGCCATATCACTGAAGCTTTCTTT.

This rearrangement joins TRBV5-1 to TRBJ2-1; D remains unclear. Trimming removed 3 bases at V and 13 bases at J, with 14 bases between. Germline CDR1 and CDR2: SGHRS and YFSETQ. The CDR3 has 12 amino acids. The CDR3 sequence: CASSSVTRNQFF. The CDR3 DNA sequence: TGCGCCAGCAGCTCCGTCACTCGTAATCAGTTCTTC.

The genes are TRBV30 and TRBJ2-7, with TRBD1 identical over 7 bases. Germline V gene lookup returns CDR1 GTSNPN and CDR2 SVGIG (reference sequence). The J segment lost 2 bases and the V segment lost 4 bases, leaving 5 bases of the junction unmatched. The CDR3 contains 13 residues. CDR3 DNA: TGTGCCTGGAACCGACAGGGTCCCTACGAGCAGTACTTC. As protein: CAWNRQGPYEQYF.

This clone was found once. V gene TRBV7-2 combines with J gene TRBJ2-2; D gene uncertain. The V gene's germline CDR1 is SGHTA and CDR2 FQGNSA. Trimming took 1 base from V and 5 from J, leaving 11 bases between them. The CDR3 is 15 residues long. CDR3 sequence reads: CASSLGLLRTGELFF. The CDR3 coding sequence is TGTGCCAGCAGCTTAGGACTCCTGCGGACCGGGGAGCTGTTTTTT.

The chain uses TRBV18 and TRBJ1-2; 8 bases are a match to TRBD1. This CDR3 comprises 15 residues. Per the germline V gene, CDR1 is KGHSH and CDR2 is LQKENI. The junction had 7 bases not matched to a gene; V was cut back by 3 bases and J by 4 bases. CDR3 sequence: CASSPPGQETYGYTF. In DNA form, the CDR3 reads TGTGCCAGCTCACCGCCGGGACAGGAGACCTATGGCTACACCTTC.

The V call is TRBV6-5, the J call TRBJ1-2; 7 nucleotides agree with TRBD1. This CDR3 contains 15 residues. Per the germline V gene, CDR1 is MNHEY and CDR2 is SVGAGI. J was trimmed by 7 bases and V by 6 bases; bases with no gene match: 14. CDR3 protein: CASRRTLTGPFGYTF. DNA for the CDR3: TGTGCCAGCAGGCGCACCCTGACAGGGCCCTTTGGCTACACCTTC.

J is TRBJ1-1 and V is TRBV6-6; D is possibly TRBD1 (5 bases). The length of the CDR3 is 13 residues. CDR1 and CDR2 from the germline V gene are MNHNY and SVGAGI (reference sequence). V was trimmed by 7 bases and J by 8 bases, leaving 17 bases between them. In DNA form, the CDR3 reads TGTGCCAGCACCAGAACACAGGAAACAGAAGCTTTCTTT. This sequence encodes CASTRTQETEAFF.

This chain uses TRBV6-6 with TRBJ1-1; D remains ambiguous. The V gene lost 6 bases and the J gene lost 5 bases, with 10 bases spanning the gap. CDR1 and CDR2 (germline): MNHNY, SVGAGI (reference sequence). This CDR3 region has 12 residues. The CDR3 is CASSPEGTEAFF. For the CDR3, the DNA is TGTGCCAGCAGCCCGGAGGGAACTGAAGCTTTCTTT.

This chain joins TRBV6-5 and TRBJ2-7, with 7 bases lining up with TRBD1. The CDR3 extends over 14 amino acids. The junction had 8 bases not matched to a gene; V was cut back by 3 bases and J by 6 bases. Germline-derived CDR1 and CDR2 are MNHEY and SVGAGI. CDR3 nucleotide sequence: TGTGCCAGCAGTTATGTGGGACAGTCCCCCGAGCAGTACTTC. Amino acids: CASSYVGQSPEQYF.

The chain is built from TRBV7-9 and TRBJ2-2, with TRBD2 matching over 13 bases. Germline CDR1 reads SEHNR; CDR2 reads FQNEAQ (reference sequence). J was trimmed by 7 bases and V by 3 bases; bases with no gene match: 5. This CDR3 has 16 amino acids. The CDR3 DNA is TGTGCCAGCAGCTTGAGACTAGCGGGGGGTATCGGGGAGCTGTTTTTT. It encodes CASSLRLAGGIGELFF. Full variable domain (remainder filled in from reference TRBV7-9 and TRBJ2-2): DTGVSQNPRHKITKRGQNVTFRCDPISEHNRLYWYRQTLGQGPEFLTYFQNEAQLEKSRLLSDRFSAERPKGSFSTLEIQRTEQGDSAMYLCASSLRLAGGIGELFFGEGSRLTVL.

CDR3 sequence reads: CASSPGDMPYEQYF. The CDR3 bases are TGTGCCAGCAGCCCCGGAGATATGCCCTACGAGCAGTACTTC. V usage is TRBV5-6 and J usage is TRBJ2-7; D is undetermined. Germline loops: CDR1 SGHDT, CDR2 YYEEEE. V lost 4 bases, J lost 2 bases, and 13 bases lay in between. The CDR3 has 14 amino acids.

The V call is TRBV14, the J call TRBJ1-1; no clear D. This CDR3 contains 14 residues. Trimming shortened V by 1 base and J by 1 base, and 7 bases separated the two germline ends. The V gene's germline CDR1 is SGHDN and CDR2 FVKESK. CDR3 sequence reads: CASSQGQKNTEAFF. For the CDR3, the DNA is TGTGCCAGCAGCCAAGGGCAGAAGAACACTGAAGCTTTCTTT.

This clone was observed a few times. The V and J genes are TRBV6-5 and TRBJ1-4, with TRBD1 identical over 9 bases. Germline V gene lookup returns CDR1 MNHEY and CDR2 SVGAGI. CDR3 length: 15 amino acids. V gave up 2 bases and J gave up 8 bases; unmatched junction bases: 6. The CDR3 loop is CASSYTGQGGEKLFF. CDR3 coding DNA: TGTGCCAGCAGTTACACGGGACAGGGAGGAGAAAAACTGTTTTTT.

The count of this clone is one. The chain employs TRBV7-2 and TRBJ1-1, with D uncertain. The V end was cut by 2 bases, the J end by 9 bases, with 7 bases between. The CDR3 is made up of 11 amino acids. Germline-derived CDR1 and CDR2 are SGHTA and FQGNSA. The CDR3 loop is CASSLREKAFF. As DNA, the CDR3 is TGTGCCAGCAGCTTACGAGAGAAAGCTTTCTTT.

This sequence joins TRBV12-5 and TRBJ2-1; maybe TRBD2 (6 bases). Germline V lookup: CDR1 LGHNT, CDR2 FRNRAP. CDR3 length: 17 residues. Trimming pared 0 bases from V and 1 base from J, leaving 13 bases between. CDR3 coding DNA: TGTGCTAGTGGTTTGGTAATTGCGGGGCCTTCCTACAATGAGCAGTTCTTC. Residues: CASGLVIAGPSYNEQFF.

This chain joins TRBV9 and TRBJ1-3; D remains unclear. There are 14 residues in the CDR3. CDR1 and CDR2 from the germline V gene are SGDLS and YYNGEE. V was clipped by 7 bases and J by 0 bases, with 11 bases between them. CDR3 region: CASSGRDSGNTIYF. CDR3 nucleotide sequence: TGTGCCAGCTCAGGTCGAGACTCTGGAAACACCATATATTTT.

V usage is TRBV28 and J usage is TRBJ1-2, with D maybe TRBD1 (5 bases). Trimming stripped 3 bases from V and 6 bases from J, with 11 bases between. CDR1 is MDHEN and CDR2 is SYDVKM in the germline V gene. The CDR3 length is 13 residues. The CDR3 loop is CASSFGQGNGYTF. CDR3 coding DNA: TGTGCCAGCAGTTTCGGGCAGGGAAATGGCTACACCTTC.

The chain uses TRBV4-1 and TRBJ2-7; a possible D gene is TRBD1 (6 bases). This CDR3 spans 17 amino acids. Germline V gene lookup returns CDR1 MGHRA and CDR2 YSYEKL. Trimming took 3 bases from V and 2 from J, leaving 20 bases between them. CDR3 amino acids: CASSHFTGTKTTYEQYF. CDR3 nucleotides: TGCGCCAGCAGCCACTTTACGGGGACAAAAACAACCTACGAGCAGTACTTC.

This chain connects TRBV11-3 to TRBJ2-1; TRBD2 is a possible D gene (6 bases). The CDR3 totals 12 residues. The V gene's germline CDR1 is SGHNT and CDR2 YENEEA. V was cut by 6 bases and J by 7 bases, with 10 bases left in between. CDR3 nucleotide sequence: TGTGCCAGCAGTTCGGAGGGGAATGAGCAGTTCTTC. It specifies CASSSEGNEQFF.

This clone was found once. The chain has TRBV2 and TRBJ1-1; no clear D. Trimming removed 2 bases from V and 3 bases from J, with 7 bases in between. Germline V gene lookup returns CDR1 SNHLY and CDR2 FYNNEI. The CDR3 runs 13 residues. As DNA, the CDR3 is TGTGCCAGCAGTGAAAATGGCTACACTGAAGCTTTCTTT. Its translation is CASSENGYTEAFF.

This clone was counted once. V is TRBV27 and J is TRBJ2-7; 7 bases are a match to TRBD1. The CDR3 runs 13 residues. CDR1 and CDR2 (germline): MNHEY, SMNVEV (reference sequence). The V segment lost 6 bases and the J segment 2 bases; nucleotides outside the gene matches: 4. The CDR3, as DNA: TGTGCCAGCAGGAGACAGGGTCCCTACGAGCAGTACTTC. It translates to CASRRQGPYEQYF.

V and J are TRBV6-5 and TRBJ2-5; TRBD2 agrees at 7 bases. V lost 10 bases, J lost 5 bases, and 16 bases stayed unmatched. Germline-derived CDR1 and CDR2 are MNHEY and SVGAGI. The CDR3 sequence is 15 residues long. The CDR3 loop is CATLEVAGVRETQYF. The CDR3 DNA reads TGTGCCACCTTGGAGGTAGCGGGTGTGCGTGAGACCCAGTACTTC.

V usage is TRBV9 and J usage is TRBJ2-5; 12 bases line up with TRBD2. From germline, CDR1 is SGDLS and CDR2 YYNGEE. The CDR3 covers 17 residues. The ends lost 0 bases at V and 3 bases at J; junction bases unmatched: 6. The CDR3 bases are TGTGCCAGCAGCGTAGGAGCTAGCGGGGGGGCAAAAGAGACCCAGTACTTC. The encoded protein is CASSVGASGGAKETQYF.

The CDR3 DNA follows: TGTGCCAGCAGCTTCCGACTAGCGGACAATGAGCAGTTCTTC. Protein product: CASSFRLADNEQFF. The chain has TRBV7-8 and TRBJ2-1, with TRBD2 matching 9 bases. J was trimmed by 5 bases and V by 3 bases; bases with no gene match: 2. Germline V gene lookup returns CDR1 SGHVS and CDR2 FQNEAQ. CDR3 size: 14 residues.

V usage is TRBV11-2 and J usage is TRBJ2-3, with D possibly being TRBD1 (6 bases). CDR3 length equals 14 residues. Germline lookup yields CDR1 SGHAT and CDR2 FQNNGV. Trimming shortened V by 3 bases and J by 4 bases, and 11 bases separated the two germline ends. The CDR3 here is CASSFASGADTQYF. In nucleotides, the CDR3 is TGTGCCAGCAGCTTCGCCTCAGGGGCAGATACGCAGTATTTT.

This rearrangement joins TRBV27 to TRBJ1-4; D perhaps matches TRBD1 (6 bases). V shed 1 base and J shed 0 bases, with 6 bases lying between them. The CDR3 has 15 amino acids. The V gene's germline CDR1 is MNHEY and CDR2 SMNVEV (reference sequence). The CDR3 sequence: CASSLYRATNEKLFF. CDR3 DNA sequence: TGTGCCAGCAGTTTATACAGGGCAACTAATGAAAAACTGTTTTTT.

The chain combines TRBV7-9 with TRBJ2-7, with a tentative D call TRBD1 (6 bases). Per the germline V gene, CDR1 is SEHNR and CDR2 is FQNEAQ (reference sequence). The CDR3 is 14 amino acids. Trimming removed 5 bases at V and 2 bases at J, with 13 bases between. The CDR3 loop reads CASSPETGPYEQYF. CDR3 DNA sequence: TGTGCCAGCAGCCCCGAGACAGGCCCCTACGAGCAGTACTTC.

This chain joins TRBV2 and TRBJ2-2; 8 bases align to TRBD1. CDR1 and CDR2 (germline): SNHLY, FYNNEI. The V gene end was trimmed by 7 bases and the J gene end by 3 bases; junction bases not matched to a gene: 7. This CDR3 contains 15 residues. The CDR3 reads CASKAPGGDTGELFF. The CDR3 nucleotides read TGTGCCAGCAAAGCTCCAGGGGGCGACACCGGGGAGCTGTTTTTT. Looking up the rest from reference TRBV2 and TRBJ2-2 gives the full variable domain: EPEVTQTPSHQVTQMGQEVILRCVPISNHLYFYWYRQILGQKVEFLVSFYNNEISEKSEIFDDQFSVERPDGSNFTLKIRSTKLEDSAMYFCASKAPGGDTGELFFGEGSRLTVL.